Following are 5 T cell receptor beta chains from one sample sequenced in a study of blood T cell repertoires in COVID-19 (dated by TCRdb to about 2020). The library was obtained by the immunoSEQ multiplex PCR assay. TCRdb retrieved this table from immuneACCESS and kept in-frame rearrangements only. Not all clones are present; in checked studies, unresolved V genes account for under half, and no reason is known for the remainder. For this sample there are about 130,000 clones; approximately 83% appear just once. About a quarter of the sample rests with the top ten. The material sequenced was peripheral blood. These receptor sequences come from a woman older than 75 with acute or convalescent COVID-19.

DNA for the CDR3: TGTGCCAGCAAGCAGGGTTCCGCCAAAAACATTCAGTACTTC. Translated, it gives CASKQGSAKNIQYF. This chain links TRBV6-5 with TRBJ2-4; possible D gene TRBD1, 5 bases. The CDR3 extends over 14 amino acids. The germline V gene encodes CDR1 MNHEY and CDR2 SVGAGI. V dropped 7 bases and J dropped 1 base, with 11 bases sitting between them.

The rearrangement uses TRBV4-3 and TRBJ1-6; D unclear. V was pared by 4 bases and J by 7 bases, with 8 bases between. Germline V gene data show CDR1 as LGHNA and CDR2 as YSLEER. The CDR3 consists of 13 residues. CDR3 protein: CASSPRQNSPLHF. DNA of the CDR3: TGCGCCAGCAGCCCCAGGCAGAATTCACCCCTCCACTTT.

V is TRBV18 and J is TRBJ2-3; 10 bases fit TRBD1. CDR1 KGHSH and CDR2 LQKENI come from the germline V gene. The V gene end was trimmed by 3 bases and the J gene end by 4 bases; junction bases not matched to a gene: 4. CDR3 length: 15 residues. In nucleotides, the CDR3 is TGTGCCAGCTCACCCCCGACAGGGGGCTCAGATACGCAGTATTTT. Its protein product is CASSPPTGGSDTQYF.

In its sample, this clone was seen a few times. The chain employs TRBV19 and TRBJ1-2; the D gene is possibly TRBD1 (6 bases). V was trimmed by 9 bases and J by 8 bases, leaving 22 bases between them. The CDR3 contains 14 residues. Germline CDR1 LNHDA, CDR2 SQIVND (reference sequence). CDR3 in DNA: TGTGCCAGCACTACAGGGTTGCGGGTTAGGGGCTACACCTTC. Protein sequence: CASTTGLRVRGYTF.

This clone was picked up one time. The V and J genes are TRBV11-3 and TRBJ1-1; D perhaps matches TRBD1 (6 bases). With 2 bases removed from V and 4 bases from J, the gap between germline ends came to 8 bases. This CDR3 has 13 residues. Germline lookup yields CDR1 SGHNT and CDR2 YENEEA. The CDR3 DNA sequence: TGTGCCAGCAGCTTACAGGGGACCACTGAAGCTTTCTTT. Translated, it gives CASSLQGTTEAFF.